The 5 T cell receptor beta chains below come from one sample, sequenced in a study of T cell changes during pregnancy in multiple sclerosis. The method was immunoSEQ multiplex PCR; TCRdb's version includes in-frame clones alone and lacks a portion of them. Of 70,000 to 95,000 clones listed, 85% to 95% were seen once; the top ten hold 4.3%. The sequencing here drew on peripheral blood, taken in the first trimester of pregnancy. The receptors shown here come from a female donor with multiple sclerosis, enrolled in a pregnancy study.

V is TRBV5-6 and J is TRBJ2-1, with a tentative D call TRBD1 (5 bases). Germline CDR1 SGHDT, CDR2 YYEEEE. Trimming cost V 0 bases and J 1 base, with 11 bases left between them. This CDR3 is 16 amino acids long. The CDR3 coding sequence is TGTGCCAGCAGCTTGGGGGCAGGGTCGTCCTACAATGAGCAGTTCTTC. It yields the protein CASSLGAGSSYNEQFF.

The gene calls are TRBV6-5 and TRBJ1-1; D unclear. The V gene's germline CDR1 is MNHEY and CDR2 SVGAGI. The CDR3 consists of 13 residues. Deletions cut 7 bases from V and 2 bases from J, with 11 bases between. DNA for the CDR3: TGTGCCAGCACCCCCCCTGGCAACACTGAAGCTTTCTTT. It translates to CASTPPGNTEAFF.

The gene calls are TRBV4-2 and TRBJ2-7, with 7 bases fitting TRBD1. Trimming took 2 bases from V and 2 from J; bases not matched to a gene: 9. CDR1 LGHNA and CDR2 YNFKEQ come from the germline V gene. The CDR3 totals 16 residues. The CDR3 sequence is CASSQFGTVETYEQYF. The CDR3 DNA sequence: TGTGCCAGCAGCCAATTCGGGACAGTGGAAACCTACGAGCAGTACTTC.

V gene TRBV11-2 combines with J gene TRBJ2-7; D may be TRBD2 (6 bases). Germline lookup yields CDR1 SGHAT and CDR2 FQNNGV. This CDR3 comprises 15 residues. Between the trimmed V and J ends, which lost 0 bases and 7 bases, there was a span of 16 bases. CDR3 protein: CASSLDHVQGREQYF. CDR3 nucleotides: TGTGCCAGCAGCTTAGATCACGTACAAGGGAGGGAGCAGTACTTC.

V is TRBV6-5 and J is TRBJ1-1, with a possible D match to TRBD1 (6 bases). Trimming pared 0 bases from V and 8 bases from J, leaving 10 bases between. The CDR3 totals 13 residues. Per the germline V gene, CDR1 is MNHEY and CDR2 is SVGAGI. The CDR3 here is CASSYSGAREAFF. The CDR3 DNA reads as TGTGCCAGCAGTTACTCGGGGGCCAGGGAAGCTTTCTTT.